A single T cell receptor (beta chain) is shown here with its context. Antigen specificity is unknown. V was pared by 2 bases and J by 6 bases, with 14 bases between. This CDR3 has 15 amino acids. Germline CDR1 LNHDA, CDR2 SQIVND (reference sequence). The sample comes from a study of T cells in Graves' hyperthyroidism and ophthalmopathy. Findings of the study overall: Median prediction lead before ophthalmopathy onset was around 7 months with the model. Blood also carried most thyroid clonotypes expanded above 0.001.

Regions amplified from RNA transcripts were the TCR beta CDR3 regions. The HTBI primer set served for first-round RT-PCR of the TCR CDR3. TCRdb passed the multiplex PCR reads through MiXCR, listing each CDR3 protein once. The data hold about half a million distinct CDR3 sequences, with approximately 20% observed a single time. In the ophthalmopathy cohort, Clinical Activity Score was at least 3, NOSPECS grade at least 4, and duration under 3 months. Extraction of PBMCs used about 9.2 ml of fresh peripheral blood. The V and J genes are TRBV19 and TRBJ1-5; D is possibly TRBD1 (5 bases). This clonotype was obtained from a man in his forties or fifties with Graves' ophthalmopathy. Sequencing was carried out using blood. The CDR3 is CASSIRPGVGQPQHF. The CDR3 region has the DNA TGTGCCAGTAGTATAAGGCCGGGGGTTGGTCAGCCCCAGCATTTT.